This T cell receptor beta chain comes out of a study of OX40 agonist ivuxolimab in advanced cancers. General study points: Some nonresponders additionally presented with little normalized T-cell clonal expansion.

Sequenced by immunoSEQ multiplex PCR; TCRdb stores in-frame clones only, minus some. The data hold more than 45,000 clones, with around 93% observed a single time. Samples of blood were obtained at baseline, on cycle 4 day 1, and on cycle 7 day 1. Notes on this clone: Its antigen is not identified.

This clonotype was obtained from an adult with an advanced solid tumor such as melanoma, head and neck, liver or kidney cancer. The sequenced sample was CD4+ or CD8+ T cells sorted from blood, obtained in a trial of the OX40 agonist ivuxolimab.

The CDR3 region is CASSASGAGELFF. CDR3 nucleotide sequence: TGTGCCAGTAGCGCCTCCGGGGCCGGGGAGCTGTTTTTT. V gene TRBV19 combines with J gene TRBJ2-2, with a tentative D call TRBD2 (5 bases). Germline V gives CDR1 LNHDA, CDR2 SQIVND (reference sequence). The CDR3 has 13 residues. V gave up 6 bases and J gave up 6 bases, with 11 bases separating them.